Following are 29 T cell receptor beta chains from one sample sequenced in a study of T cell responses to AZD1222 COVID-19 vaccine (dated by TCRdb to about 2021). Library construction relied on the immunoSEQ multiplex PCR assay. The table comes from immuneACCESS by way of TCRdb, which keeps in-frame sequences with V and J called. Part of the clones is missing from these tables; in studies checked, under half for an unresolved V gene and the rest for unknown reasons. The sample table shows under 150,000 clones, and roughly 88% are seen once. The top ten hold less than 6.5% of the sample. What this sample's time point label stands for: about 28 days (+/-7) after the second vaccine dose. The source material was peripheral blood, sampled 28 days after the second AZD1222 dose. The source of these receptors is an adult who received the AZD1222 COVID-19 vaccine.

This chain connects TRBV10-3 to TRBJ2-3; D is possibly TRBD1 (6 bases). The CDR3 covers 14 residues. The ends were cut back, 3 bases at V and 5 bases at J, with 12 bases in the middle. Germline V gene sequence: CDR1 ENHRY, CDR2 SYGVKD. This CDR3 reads CAISDSRGGDTQYF. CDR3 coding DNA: TGTGCCATCAGTGATAGCAGGGGTGGAGATACGCAGTATTTT.

This CDR3 is CASSYRGTDGYTF. The CDR3 nucleotides are TGTGCCAGCAGCTATCGGGGAACTGATGGCTACACCTTC. V is TRBV6-1 and J is TRBJ1-2; D call uncertain. Germline assignment: CDR1 MNHNS and CDR2 SASEGT. Trimming cost V 6 bases and J 6 bases, with 14 bases left between them. This CDR3 contains 13 residues.

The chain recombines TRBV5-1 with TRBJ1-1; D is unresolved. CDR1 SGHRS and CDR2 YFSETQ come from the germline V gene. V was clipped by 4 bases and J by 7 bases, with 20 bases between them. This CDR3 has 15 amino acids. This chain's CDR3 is CASSTFLGMQNEAFF. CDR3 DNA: TGCGCCAGCAGCACGTTTTTGGGGATGCAGAATGAAGCTTTCTTT.

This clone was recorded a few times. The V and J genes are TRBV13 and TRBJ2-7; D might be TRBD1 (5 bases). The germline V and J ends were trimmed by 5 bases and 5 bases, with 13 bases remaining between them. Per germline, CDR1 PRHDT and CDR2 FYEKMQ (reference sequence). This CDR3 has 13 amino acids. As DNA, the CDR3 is TGTGCCAGCAGCCCAAGACAGTCCCACGAGCAGTACTTC. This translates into CASSPRQSHEQYF.

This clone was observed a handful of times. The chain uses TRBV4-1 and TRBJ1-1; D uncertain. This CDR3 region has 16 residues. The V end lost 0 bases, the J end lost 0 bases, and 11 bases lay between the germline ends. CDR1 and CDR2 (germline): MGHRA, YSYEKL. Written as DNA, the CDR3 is TGCGCCAGCAGCCAAGATGTAGCGGTACTGAACACTGAAGCTTTCTTT. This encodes CASSQDVAVLNTEAFF.

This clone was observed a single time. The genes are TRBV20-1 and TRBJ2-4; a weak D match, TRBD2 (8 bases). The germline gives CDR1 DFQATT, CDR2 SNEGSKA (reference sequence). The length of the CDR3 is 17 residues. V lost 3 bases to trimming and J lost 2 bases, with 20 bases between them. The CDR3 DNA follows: TGCAGTGCTAGTCAGGGGGGACTAGGGGGAACCAAAAACATTCAGTACTTC. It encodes CSASQGGLGGTKNIQYF.

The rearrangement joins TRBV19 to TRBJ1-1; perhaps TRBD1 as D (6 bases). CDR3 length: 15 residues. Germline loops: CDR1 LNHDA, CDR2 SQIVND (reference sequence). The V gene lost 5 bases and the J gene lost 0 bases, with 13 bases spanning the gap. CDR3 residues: CASSPTGTMNTEAFF. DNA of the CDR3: TGTGCCAGTAGTCCCACAGGGACCATGAACACTGAAGCTTTCTTT.

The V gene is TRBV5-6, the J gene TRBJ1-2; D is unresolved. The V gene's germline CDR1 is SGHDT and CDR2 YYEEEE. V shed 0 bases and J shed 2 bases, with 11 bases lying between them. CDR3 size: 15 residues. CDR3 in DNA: TGTGCCAGCAGCTTGGCCCTTTTGGGGAACTATGGCTACACCTTC. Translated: CASSLALLGNYGYTF. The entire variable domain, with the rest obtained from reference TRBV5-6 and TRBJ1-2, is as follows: DAGVTQSPTHLIKTRGQQVTLRCSPKSGHDTVSWYQQALGQGPQFIFQYYEEEERQRGNFPDRFSGHQFPNYSSELNVNALLLGDSALYLCASSLALLGNYGYTFGSGTRLTVV.

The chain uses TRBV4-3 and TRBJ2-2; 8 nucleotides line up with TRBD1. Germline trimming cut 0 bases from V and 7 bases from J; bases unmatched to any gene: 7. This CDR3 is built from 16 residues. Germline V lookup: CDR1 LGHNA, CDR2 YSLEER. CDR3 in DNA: TGCGCCAGCAGCCAAGAGCGGACAGGGTTTGACGGGGAGCTGTTTTTT. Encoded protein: CASSQERTGFDGELFF.

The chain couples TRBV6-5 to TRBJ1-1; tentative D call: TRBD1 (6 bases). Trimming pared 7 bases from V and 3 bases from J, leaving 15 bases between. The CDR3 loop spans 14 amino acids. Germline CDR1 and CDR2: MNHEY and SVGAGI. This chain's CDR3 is CASTFLEGDTEAFF. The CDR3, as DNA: TGTGCCAGCACCTTCCTGGAGGGGGACACTGAAGCTTTCTTT.

Written as DNA, the CDR3 is TGTGCCACCAGTGACCCACTAGCGGGGGGGATGGAGACCCAGTACTTC. Protein product: CATSDPLAGGMETQYF. The rearrangement joins TRBV24-1 to TRBJ2-5, with 13 bases lining up with TRBD2. The CDR3 covers 16 residues. Germline V gene sequence: CDR1 KGHDR, CDR2 SFDVKD. V was pared by 4 bases and J by 5 bases, with 6 bases of the junction left unmatched.

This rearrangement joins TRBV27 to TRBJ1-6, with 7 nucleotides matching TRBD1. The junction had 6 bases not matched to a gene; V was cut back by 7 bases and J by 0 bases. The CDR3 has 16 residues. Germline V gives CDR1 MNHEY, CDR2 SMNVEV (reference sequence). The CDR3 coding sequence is TGTGCCAGCAAGACACAGGGGAACTCCTATAATTCACCCCTCCACTTT. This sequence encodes CASKTQGNSYNSPLHF.

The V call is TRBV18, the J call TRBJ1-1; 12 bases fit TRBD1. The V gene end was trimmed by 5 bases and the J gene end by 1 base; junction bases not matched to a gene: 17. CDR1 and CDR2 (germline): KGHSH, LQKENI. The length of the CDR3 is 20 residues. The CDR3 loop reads CASSRAGTGGTATENTEAFF. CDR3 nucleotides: TGTGCCAGCTCAAGGGCCGGGACAGGGGGCACCGCCACAGAGAACACTGAAGCTTTCTTT. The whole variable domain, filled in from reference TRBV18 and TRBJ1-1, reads NAGVMQNPRHLVRRRGQEARLRCSPMKGHSHVYWYRQLPEEGLKFMVYLQKENIIDESGMPKERFSAEFPKEGPSILRIQQVVRGDSAAYFCASSRAGTGGTATENTEAFFGQGTRLTVV.

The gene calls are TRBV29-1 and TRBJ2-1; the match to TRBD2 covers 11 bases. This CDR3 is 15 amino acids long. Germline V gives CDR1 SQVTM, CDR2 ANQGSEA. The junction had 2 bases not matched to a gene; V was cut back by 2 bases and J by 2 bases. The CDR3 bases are TGCAGCGTTGAACAACTAGCGGGGGCCTACAATGAGCAGTTCTTC. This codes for CSVEQLAGAYNEQFF.

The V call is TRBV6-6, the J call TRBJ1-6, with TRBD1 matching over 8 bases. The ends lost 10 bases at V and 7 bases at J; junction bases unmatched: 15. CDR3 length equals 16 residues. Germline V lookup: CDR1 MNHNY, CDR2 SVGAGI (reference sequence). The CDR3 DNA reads TGTGCCATTACGCCGGACAGGGTTTTGTTGAATTCACCCCTCCACTTT. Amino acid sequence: CAITPDRVLLNSPLHF.

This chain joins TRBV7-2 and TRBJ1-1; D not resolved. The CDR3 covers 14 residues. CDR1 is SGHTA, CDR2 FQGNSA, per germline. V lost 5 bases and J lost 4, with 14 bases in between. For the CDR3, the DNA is TGTGCCAGCAGCCCATGGGGTGCTAGCACTGAAGCTTTCTTT. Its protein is CASSPWGASTEAFF.

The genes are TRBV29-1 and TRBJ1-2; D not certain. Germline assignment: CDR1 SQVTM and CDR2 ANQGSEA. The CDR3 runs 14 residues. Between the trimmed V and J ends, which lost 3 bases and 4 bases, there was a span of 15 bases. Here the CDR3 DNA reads TGCAGCGTTGAGGGTGGAGGGAGTGGCTATGGCTACACCTTC. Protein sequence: CSVEGGGSGYGYTF.

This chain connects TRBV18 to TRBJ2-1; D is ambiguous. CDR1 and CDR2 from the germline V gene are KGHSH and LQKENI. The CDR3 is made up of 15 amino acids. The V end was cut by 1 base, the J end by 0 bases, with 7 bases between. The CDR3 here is CASSPRGSSYNEQFF. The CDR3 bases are TGTGCCAGCTCACCACGAGGAAGCTCCTACAATGAGCAGTTCTTC.

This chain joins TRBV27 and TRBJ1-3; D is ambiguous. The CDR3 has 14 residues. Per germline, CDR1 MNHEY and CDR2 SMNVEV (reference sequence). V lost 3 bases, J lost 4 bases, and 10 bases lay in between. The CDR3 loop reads CASSFRPEGNTIYF. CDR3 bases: TGTGCCAGCAGTTTTAGGCCTGAAGGAAACACCATATATTTT.

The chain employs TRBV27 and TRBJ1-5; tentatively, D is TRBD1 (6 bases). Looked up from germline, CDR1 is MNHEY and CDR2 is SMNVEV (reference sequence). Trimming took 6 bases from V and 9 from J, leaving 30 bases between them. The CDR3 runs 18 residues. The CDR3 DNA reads TGTGCCAGCAGGGGATCAGGGGCCGGCACGGACGTCGGTGTGCCCCAGCATTTT. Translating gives CASRGSGAGTDVGVPQHF.

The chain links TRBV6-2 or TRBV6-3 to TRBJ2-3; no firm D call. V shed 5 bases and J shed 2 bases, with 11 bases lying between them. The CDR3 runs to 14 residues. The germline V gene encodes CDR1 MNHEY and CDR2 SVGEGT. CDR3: CASSPRSTTDTQYF. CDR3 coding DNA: TGTGCCAGCAGTCCCCGGAGCACCACAGATACGCAGTATTTT.

The CDR3 protein is CSANTGQGPYGYTF. The DNA of the CDR3 is TGCAGCGCCAACACGGGACAGGGCCCCTATGGCTACACCTTC. The gene calls are TRBV29-1 and TRBJ1-2; 9 bases line up with TRBD1. V gave up 7 bases and J gave up 4 bases; unmatched junction bases: 10. Germline V gene data show CDR1 as SQVTM and CDR2 as ANQGSEA. The CDR3 contains 14 residues.

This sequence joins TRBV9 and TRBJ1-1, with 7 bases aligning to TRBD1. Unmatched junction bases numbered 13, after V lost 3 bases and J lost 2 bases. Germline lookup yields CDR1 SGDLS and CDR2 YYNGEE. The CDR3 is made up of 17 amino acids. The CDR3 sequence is CASSARQGRGTNTEAFF. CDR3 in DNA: TGTGCCAGCAGCGCACGACAGGGAAGGGGAACTAACACTGAAGCTTTCTTT.

The CDR3 reads CASKGGSYNEQFF. The CDR3 nucleotides are TGTGCCAGCAAAGGGGGCTCCTACAATGAGCAGTTCTTC. This sequence joins TRBV28 and TRBJ2-1; tentatively, D is TRBD1 (6 bases). Germline values: CDR1 MDHEN, CDR2 SYDVKM. The CDR3 covers 13 residues. The V end was cut by 7 bases, the J end by 0 bases, with 7 bases between.

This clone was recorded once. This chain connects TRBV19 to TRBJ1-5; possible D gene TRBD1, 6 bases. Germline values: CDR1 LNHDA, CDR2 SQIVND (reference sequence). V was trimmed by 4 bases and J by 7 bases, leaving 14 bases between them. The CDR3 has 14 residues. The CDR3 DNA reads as TGTGCCAGTAGTACACAGGGATTCGGGCAGCCCCAGCATTTT. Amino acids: CASSTQGFGQPQHF.

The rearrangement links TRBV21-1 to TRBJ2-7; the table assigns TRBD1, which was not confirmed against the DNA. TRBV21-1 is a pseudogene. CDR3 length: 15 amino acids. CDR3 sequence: CASSKSWDRAYEQYF. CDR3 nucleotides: TGTGCCAGCAGCAAGTCATGGGACAGGGCCTACGAGCAGTACTTC.

The CDR3 loop reads CASSQGGTEQYF. The CDR3 nucleotides read TGTGCCAGCAGCCAGGGGGGGACTGAGCAGTACTTC. The V and J genes are TRBV11-2 and TRBJ2-7; either TRBD1 or TRBD2 may supply D (7 bases each). V was shortened by 5 bases and J by 7 bases, with 12 bases between the two germline ends. CDR1 and CDR2 from the germline V gene are SGHAT and FQNNGV. The CDR3 covers 12 residues.

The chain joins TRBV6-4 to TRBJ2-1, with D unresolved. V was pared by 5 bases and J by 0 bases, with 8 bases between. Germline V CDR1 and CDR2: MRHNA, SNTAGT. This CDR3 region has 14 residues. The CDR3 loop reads CASSPRSSYNEQFF. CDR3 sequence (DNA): TGTGCCAGCAGTCCTCGTAGCTCCTACAATGAGCAGTTCTTC.

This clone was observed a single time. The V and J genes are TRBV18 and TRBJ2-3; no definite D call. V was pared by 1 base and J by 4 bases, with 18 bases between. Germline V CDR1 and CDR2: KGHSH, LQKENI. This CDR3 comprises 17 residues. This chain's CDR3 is CASSPLPPGSGADTQYF. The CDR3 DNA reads TGTGCCAGCTCACCACTCCCCCCCGGGTCGGGCGCAGATACGCAGTATTTT.